Listed here are 3 T cell receptor beta chains from one sample, sequenced in a study of blood T cell repertoires in COVID-19. The table came from immunoSEQ multiplex PCR; TCRdb's copy has only in-frame clones and leaves some out. Counted here are more than 75,000 clones, less than 85% occurring once; the ten biggest clones make up 10% to 15%. The sample was peripheral blood. The source is a human donor in a cohort sampled during active COVID-19.

Many counts were recorded for this clone. This sequence joins TRBV11-2 and TRBJ2-7; D call uncertain. The CDR3 spans 13 residues. Germline CDR1 reads SGHAT; CDR2 reads FQNNGV. Trimming removed 2 bases at V and 0 bases at J, with 5 bases between. This CDR3 reads CASSLLRSYEQYF. DNA of the CDR3: TGTGCCAGCAGCTTACTCCGCTCCTACGAGCAGTACTTC.

Only a few counts were recorded for this clone. V is TRBV7-3 and J is TRBJ1-1, with TRBD1 as a possible D gene (6 bases). The length of the CDR3 is 15 residues. The V and J ends lost 0 bases and 10 bases respectively, with 18 bases between them. Per germline, CDR1 SGHTA and CDR2 FQGTGA. CDR3 loop: CASSLTGFWDNRAFF. CDR3 DNA sequence: TGTGCCAGCAGCTTAACGGGGTTTTGGGACAATAGAGCTTTCTTT.

This clone was seen once. The CDR3, as DNA: TGCGCCAGCAGCCTGGGGGGTCTCCGGGATCAGGATGAAAAACTGTTTTTT. This codes for CASSLGGLRDQDEKLFF. This chain uses TRBV5-1 with TRBJ1-4, with a weak D call TRBD1 (5 bases). Germline values: CDR1 SGHRS, CDR2 YFSETQ. The CDR3 runs 17 residues. The V end was cut by 4 bases, the J end by 6 bases, with 22 bases between.